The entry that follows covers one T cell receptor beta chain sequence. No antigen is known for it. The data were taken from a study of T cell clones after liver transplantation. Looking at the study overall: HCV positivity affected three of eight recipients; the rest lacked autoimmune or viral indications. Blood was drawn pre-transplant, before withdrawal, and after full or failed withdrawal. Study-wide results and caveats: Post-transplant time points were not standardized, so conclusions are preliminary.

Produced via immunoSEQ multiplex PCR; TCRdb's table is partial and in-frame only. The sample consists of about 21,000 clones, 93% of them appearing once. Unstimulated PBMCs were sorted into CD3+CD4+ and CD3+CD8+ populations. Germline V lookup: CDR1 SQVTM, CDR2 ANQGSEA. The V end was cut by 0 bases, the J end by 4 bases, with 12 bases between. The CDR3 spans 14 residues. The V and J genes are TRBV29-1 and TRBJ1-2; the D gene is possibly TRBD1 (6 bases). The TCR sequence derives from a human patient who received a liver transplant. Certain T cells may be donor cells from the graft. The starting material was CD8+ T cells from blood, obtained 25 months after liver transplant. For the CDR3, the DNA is TGCAGCGTTGAAGAGGACAGAAACTTCTATGGCTACACCTTC. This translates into CSVEEDRNFYGYTF.